This TCR beta chain was captured by sequencing in a study of Tregs in tolerant kidney transplant recipients. CD4+CD25+CD127- Tregs, CD4+CD25- non-Tregs, CD4 and CD8 cells were sorted. The CDR3 length is 14 residues. The ends were cut back, 0 bases at V and 6 bases at J, with 11 bases in the middle. Germline V gives CDR1 SGHRS, CDR2 YFSETQ. Data came from immunoSEQ multiplex PCR; TCRdb stores just in-frame clones and leaves some out. The table lists roughly 46,000 clones, 91% of them singletons. This clonotype originated in a human donor in good health. The chain employs TRBV5-1 and TRBJ2-3; no clear D gene. The sample comprised Tregs from blood. CDR3 loop: CASSLVEAADTQYF. The DNA of the CDR3 is TGCGCCAGCAGCTTGGTAGAGGCGGCGGATACGCAGTATTTT. Drawing the rest from reference TRBV5-1 and TRBJ2-3, the complete variable domain is KAGVTQTPRYLIKTRGQQVTLSCSPISGHRSVSWYQQTPGQGLQFLFEYFSETQRNKGNFPGRFSGRQFSNSRSEMNVSTLELGDSALYLCASSLVEAADTQYFGPGTRLTVL.